Each of the 24 T cell receptor beta chains below was sequenced from the same sample in a study of T cells after posttransplantation cyclophosphamide. Method: immunoSEQ multiplex PCR; TCRdb's copy keeps in-frame clones and lacks some. The repertoire consists of tens of thousands of clones, none detected only once. The specimen sequenced was PBMCs. The receptors come from a man between 35 and 55 years old in good health, CMV-negative, and a related stem cell transplant donor.

This chain links TRBV6-5 with TRBJ1-4, with no clear D. The CDR3 length is 12 residues. Looked up from germline, CDR1 is MNHEY and CDR2 is SVGAGI. V was shortened by 5 bases and J by 6 bases, with 7 bases between the two germline ends. The CDR3 protein is CASSDTDEKLFF. The CDR3 bases are TGTGCCAGCAGTGACACTGATGAAAAACTGTTTTTT.

The table lists this clone with many counts. The rearrangement links TRBV5-1 to TRBJ2-5; the match to TRBD2 covers 8 bases. The CDR3 is 16 amino acids. Germline lookup yields CDR1 SGHRS and CDR2 YFSETQ. J gave up 5 bases and V 2 bases, and 11 bases lay outside the gene matches. The CDR3 nucleotides are TGCGCCAGCAGCTTTAGCGGGGACCCTCTTTCTGAGACCCAGTACTTC. Translating gives CASSFSGDPLSETQYF.

This clone was seen ten or more times. An end of the junction differs from the germline gene, which may be a read error. J is TRBJ1-5 and V is TRBV7-7; 7 bases align to TRBD1. The CDR3 is 18 residues long. CDR1 and CDR2 from the germline V gene are SSHAT and FNYEAQ (reference sequence). The CDR3 reads CASSSNPDRVPHNQPQHF. In DNA, the CDR3 is TGTGCTAGCAGCTCCAACCCCGACAGGGTTCCCCACAATCAGCCCCAGCATTTT.

This clone has a count of ten or more. This rearrangement joins TRBV5-4 to TRBJ2-7, with 7 positions matching TRBD2. The CDR3 contains 15 residues. Germline V gives CDR1 SGHNT, CDR2 YYREEE (reference sequence). Germline trimming cut 2 bases from V and 6 bases from J; bases unmatched to any gene: 11. The CDR3 coding sequence is TGTGCCAGCAGCTTAATGGGCGGGGGACGGGCCGAGCAGTACTTC. Translated, it gives CASSLMGGGRAEQYF.

This clone was counted many times. This chain connects TRBV25-1 to TRBJ2-5; 8 nucleotides align to TRBD1. CDR3 size: 15 residues. The trim removed 2 bases at V and 4 bases at J, leaving 6 bases unmatched. The germline V gene encodes CDR1 MGHDK and CDR2 SYGVNS. The CDR3 here is CASSEPDRGRETQYF. Written as DNA, the CDR3 is TGTGCCAGCAGTGAACCTGACAGGGGTCGAGAGACCCAGTACTTC.

This clone was observed many times. The CDR3 region is CASSPRTSYEQYF. As DNA, the CDR3 is TGTGCCAGCAGCCCGCGGACATCTTACGAGCAGTACTTC. The J gene is TRBJ2-7, the V gene TRBV9, with D tentatively TRBD1 (5 bases). Germline V CDR1 and CDR2: SGDLS, YYNGEE. The CDR3 is made up of 13 amino acids. The ends were cut back, 4 bases at V and 4 bases at J, with 12 bases in the middle.

Many counts were recorded for this clone. The rearrangement joins TRBV19 to TRBJ2-3, with 10 nucleotides matching TRBD2. CDR1 is LNHDA and CDR2 is SQIVND in the germline V gene (reference sequence). This CDR3 comprises 13 residues. Losses at the gene ends were 6 bases for V and 4 bases for J; bases not matched to a gene: 1. The CDR3 sequence: CASRSGRADTQYF. The CDR3 DNA reads as TGTGCCAGTAGGAGCGGGAGGGCAGATACGCAGTATTTT.

The sample holds many counts of this clone. This rearrangement joins TRBV28 to TRBJ2-1, with 8 bases matching TRBD2. CDR3 size: 14 residues. CDR1 and CDR2 (germline): MDHEN, SYDVKM. V shed 4 bases, J shed 6 bases, and the junction held 5 bases outside the gene matches. Here the CDR3 reads CASSSSGSINEQFF. DNA for the CDR3: TGTGCCAGCAGTTCAAGCGGGAGTATCAATGAGCAGTTCTTC.

This clone was observed a few times. This sequence joins TRBV15 and TRBJ1-6; D is perhaps TRBD1 (6 bases). Trimming cost V 8 bases and J 7 bases, with 21 bases left between them. Germline values: CDR1 LNHNV, CDR2 YYDKDF (reference sequence). The CDR3 loop spans 16 amino acids. This CDR3 reads CATSPRTARGNSPLHF. For the CDR3, the DNA is TGTGCCACCTCTCCCCGGACAGCCCGGGGCAATTCACCCCTCCACTTT. The full variable domain, in which reference TRBV15 and TRBJ1-6 provide the parts outside the CDR3, is DAMVIQNPRYQVTQFGKPVTLSCSQTLNHNVMYWYQQKSSQAPKLLFHYYDKDFNNEADTPDNFQSRRPNTSFCFLDIRSPGLGDTAMYLCATSPRTARGNSPLHFGNGTRLTVT.

The chain joins TRBV6-6 to TRBJ1-4; 8 bases map to TRBD1. Unmatched junction bases numbered 8, after V lost 7 bases and J lost 7 bases. The germline V gene has CDR1 MNHNY and CDR2 SVGAGI (reference sequence). This CDR3 comprises 14 residues. The CDR3 protein is CASTFRQGSEKLFF. CDR3 nucleotides: TGTGCCAGCACTTTCCGACAGGGGAGTGAAAAACTGTTTTTT.

The V gene is TRBV29-1, the J gene TRBJ2-5; perhaps TRBD2 as D (6 bases). The J call is in doubt because the DNA end fits TRBJ2-7 better. CDR1 is SQVTM, CDR2 ANQGSEA, per germline. CDR3 length: 13 amino acids. As DNA, the CDR3 is TGCAGCGTTGAAATTCCAGCGGGCTACGAGCAGTACTTC. As protein: CSVEIPAGYEQYF.

This clone has only a few counts. The rearrangement uses TRBV7-8 and TRBJ1-6; D gene ambiguous. CDR1 and CDR2 (germline): SGHVS, FQNEAQ. This CDR3 spans 15 amino acids. Between the trimmed V and J ends, which lost 6 bases and 8 bases, there was a span of 17 bases. Written as DNA, the CDR3 is TGTGCCAGCAGTTCCCGGACCGCCGGGGATTCACCCCTCCACTTT. It is translated as CASSSRTAGDSPLHF.

This clone occurred many times. The CDR3 loop reads CASSRGQGASSYNSPLHF. CDR3 nucleotides: TGTGCCAGCAGCCGAGGACAGGGGGCAAGCTCCTATAATTCACCCCTCCACTTT. V usage is TRBV5-4 and J usage is TRBJ1-6; TRBD1 aligns across 11 bases. Germline V lookup: CDR1 SGHNT, CDR2 YYREEE (reference sequence). CDR3 length: 18 residues. V was pared by 4 bases and J by 0 bases, with 6 bases of the junction left unmatched.

This clone was detected many times. The rearrangement uses TRBV6-5 and TRBJ2-1, with 9 bases identical to TRBD2. The germline CDR1 and CDR2 sequences are MNHEY and SVGAGI. The J segment lost 5 bases and the V segment lost 8 bases, leaving 4 bases of the junction unmatched. The CDR3 loop spans 13 amino acids. CDR3 sequence: CASARGGHNEQFF. In DNA form, the CDR3 reads TGTGCCAGCGCGCGGGGGGGCCACAATGAGCAGTTCTTC.

In its sample, this clone was seen many times. The chain is built from TRBV19 and TRBJ2-7; 10 nucleotides agree with TRBD1. Germline assignment: CDR1 LNHDA and CDR2 SQIVND (reference sequence). V lost 7 bases, J lost 6 bases, and 9 bases stayed unmatched. The length of the CDR3 is 14 residues. CDR3 sequence: CASTLTGGASEQYF. The CDR3 DNA reads as TGTGCCAGTACTTTGACAGGGGGCGCGTCCGAGCAGTACTTC. Supplemented by reference TRBV19 and TRBJ2-7, the full variable domain reads DGGITQSPKYLFRKEGQNVTLSCEQNLNHDAMYWYRQDPGQGLRLIYYSQIVNDFQKGDIAEGYSVSREKKESFPLTVTSAQKNPTAFYLCASTLTGGASEQYFGPGTRLTVT.

This clone was seen many times. The chain joins TRBV15 to TRBJ1-1, with TRBD1 matching over 8 bases. After removal of 3 bases from V and 5 bases from J, the junction contained 14 bases not matched to a gene. CDR3 size: 17 residues. Germline loops: CDR1 LNHNV, CDR2 YYDKDF (reference sequence). This CDR3 reads CATSSWHVRGRETEAFF. CDR3 DNA: TGTGCCACCAGCAGTTGGCACGTCAGGGGGCGCGAAACTGAAGCTTTCTTT.

This clone was detected a few times. The V call is TRBV6-5, the J call TRBJ1-4, with 8 positions matching TRBD1. CDR1 is MNHEY and CDR2 is SVGAGI in the germline V gene. J gave up 6 bases and V 6 bases, and 9 bases lay outside the gene matches. This CDR3 contains 15 residues. The CDR3 region has the DNA TGTGCCAGCAGCACTCGGACAGGGCGGGATGAAAAACTGTTTTTT. Translation gives CASSTRTGRDEKLFF.

This clone has at least ten counts. The chain has TRBV5-6 and TRBJ1-2, with D possibly TRBD1 on 5 matching bases. The ends were cut back, 0 bases at V and 5 bases at J, with 5 bases in the middle. The CDR3 contains 12 residues. Germline-derived CDR1 and CDR2 are SGHDT and YYEEEE. The CDR3 coding sequence is TGTGCCAGCAGCTTGGGACAGTATGGCTACACCTTC. It translates to CASSLGQYGYTF.

This clone was counted at least ten times. This chain links TRBV9 with TRBJ2-1; 11 positions match TRBD2. The CDR3 runs 15 residues. J lost 7 bases, V lost 0 bases, and 3 bases had no gene match. Germline CDR1 is SGDLS and CDR2 is YYNGEE. The CDR3 DNA follows: TGTGCCAGCAGCGTAGAGATAGCGGGAGGGAATGAGCAGTTCTTC. The encoded protein is CASSVEIAGGNEQFF.

The table lists this clone with a few counts. The J gene is TRBJ1-2, the V gene TRBV6-1, with 11 bases lining up with TRBD1. After removal of 6 bases from V and 8 bases from J, the junction contained 5 bases not matched to a gene. There are 13 residues in the CDR3. CDR1 and CDR2 from the germline V gene are MNHNS and SASEGT. CDR3 nucleotides: TGTGCCAGCAGGAGGACAGGGGGCGACGGCTACACCTTC. Protein: CASRRTGGDGYTF.

This clone was counted ten times or more. J is TRBJ2-2 and V is TRBV7-6; TRBD1 might be the D (7 bases). CDR3 length equals 17 residues. In germline, CDR1 is SGHVS, CDR2 FNYEAQ. V shed 4 bases and J shed 4 bases, with 19 bases lying between them. DNA of the CDR3: TGTGCCAGCAGCTCCACCGAGGGAGGACAGGCCACCGGGGAGCTGTTTTTT. Translating it yields CASSSTEGGQATGELFF.

This clone was observed many times. The chain links TRBV10-3 to TRBJ2-2; TRBD1 aligns across 8 bases. The CDR3 consists of 14 residues. CDR1 ENHRY and CDR2 SYGVKD come from the germline V gene. The V gene end was trimmed by 6 bases and the J gene end by 4 bases; junction bases not matched to a gene: 4. The CDR3 bases are TGTGCCATCAGGGGACAGGAGGGCACCGGGGAGCTGTTTTTT. Encoded protein: CAIRGQEGTGELFF.

This clone was counted at least ten times. The gene calls are TRBV7-6 and TRBJ1-1; D might be TRBD1 (6 bases). Germline lookup yields CDR1 SGHVS and CDR2 FNYEAQ. V dropped 3 bases and J dropped 0 bases, with 11 bases sitting between them. This CDR3 is built from 15 residues. CDR3 residues: CASSFGGGVNTEAFF. DNA for the CDR3: TGTGCCAGCAGCTTCGGTGGGGGCGTGAACACTGAAGCTTTCTTT.

Ten or more counts support this clone. The CDR3 DNA follows: TGTGCCAGCAGTCACAGGGACAGGGGAGGAAATCAGCCCCAGCATTTT. Amino acid sequence: CASSHRDRGGNQPQHF. The V call is TRBV28, the J call TRBJ1-5, with 10 positions matching TRBD1. This CDR3 spans 16 amino acids. The junction had 8 bases not matched to a gene; V was cut back by 5 bases and J by 4 bases. Germline V gives CDR1 MDHEN, CDR2 SYDVKM.